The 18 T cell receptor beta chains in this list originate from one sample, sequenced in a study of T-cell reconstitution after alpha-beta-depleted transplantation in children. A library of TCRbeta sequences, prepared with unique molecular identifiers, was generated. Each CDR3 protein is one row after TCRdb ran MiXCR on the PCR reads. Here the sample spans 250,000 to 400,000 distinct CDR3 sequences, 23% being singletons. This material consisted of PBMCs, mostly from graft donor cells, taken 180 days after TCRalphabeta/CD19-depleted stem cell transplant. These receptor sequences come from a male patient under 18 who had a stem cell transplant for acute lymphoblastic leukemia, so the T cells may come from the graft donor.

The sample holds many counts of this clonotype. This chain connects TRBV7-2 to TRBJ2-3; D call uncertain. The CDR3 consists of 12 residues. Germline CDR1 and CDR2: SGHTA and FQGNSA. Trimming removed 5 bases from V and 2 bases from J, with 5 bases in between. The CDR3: CASSLPTDTQYF. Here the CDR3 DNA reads TGTGCCAGCAGCCTCCCCACAGATACGCAGTATTTT.

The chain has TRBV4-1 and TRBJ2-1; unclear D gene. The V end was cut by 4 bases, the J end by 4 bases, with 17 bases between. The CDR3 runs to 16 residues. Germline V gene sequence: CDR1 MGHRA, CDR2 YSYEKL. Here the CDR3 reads CASSPKWWAAYNEQFF. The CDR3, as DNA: TGCGCCAGCAGCCCGAAATGGTGGGCGGCTTACAATGAGCAGTTCTTC.

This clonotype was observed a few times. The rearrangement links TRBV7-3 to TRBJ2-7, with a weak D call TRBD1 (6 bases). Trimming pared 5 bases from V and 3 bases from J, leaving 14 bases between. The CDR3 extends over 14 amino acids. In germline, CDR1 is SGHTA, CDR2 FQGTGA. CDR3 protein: CASSRDTGYYEQYF. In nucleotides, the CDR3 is TGTGCCAGCAGCCGGGACACTGGATACTACGAGCAGTACTTC. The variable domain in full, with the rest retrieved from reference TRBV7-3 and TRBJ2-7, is GAGVSQTPSNKVTEKGKYVELRCDPISGHTALYWYRQSLGQGPEFLIYFQGTGAADDSGLPNDRFFAVRPEGSVSTLKIQRTERGDSAVYLCASSRDTGYYEQYFGPGTRLTVT.

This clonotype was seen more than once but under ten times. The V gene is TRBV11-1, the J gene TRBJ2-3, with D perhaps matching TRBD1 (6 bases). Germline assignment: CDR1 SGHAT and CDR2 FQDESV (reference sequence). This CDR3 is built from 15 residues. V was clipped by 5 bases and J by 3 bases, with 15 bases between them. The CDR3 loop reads CASSTQGTRTDTQYF. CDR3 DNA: TGTGCCAGCAGCACTCAGGGGACAAGAACAGATACGCAGTATTTT.

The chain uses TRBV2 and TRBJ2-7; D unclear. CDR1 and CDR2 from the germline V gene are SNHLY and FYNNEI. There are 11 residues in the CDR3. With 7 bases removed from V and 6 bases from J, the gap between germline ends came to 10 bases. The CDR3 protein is CASTSRFEQYF. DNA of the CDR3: TGTGCCAGCACCTCGCGTTTCGAGCAGTACTTC.

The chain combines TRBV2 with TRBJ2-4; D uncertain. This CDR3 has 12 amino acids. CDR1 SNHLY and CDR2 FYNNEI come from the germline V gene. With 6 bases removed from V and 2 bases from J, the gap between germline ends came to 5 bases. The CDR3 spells CASRIPKNIQYF. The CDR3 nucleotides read TGTGCCAGCAGGATACCCAAAAACATTCAGTACTTC. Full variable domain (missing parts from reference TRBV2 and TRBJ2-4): EPEVTQTPSHQVTQMGQEVILRCVPISNHLYFYWYRQILGQKVEFLVSFYNNEISEKSEIFDDQFSVERPDGSNFTLKIRSTKLEDSAMYFCASRIPKNIQYFGAGTRLSVL.

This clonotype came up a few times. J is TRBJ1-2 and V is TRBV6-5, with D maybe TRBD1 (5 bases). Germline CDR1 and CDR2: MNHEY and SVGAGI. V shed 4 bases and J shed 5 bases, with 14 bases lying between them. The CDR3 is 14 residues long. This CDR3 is CASSSIAPGYGYTF. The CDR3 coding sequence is TGTGCCAGCAGTTCCATCGCCCCAGGGTATGGCTACACCTTC.

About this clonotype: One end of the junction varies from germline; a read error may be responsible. Here the CDR3 DNA reads TGTGCCACCAGCTCCCCGGATGGGGGGCGCGTCAATGAGCAGTTCTTC. This encodes CATSSPDGGRVNEQFF. J is TRBJ2-1 and V is TRBV7-3, with D perhaps being TRBD1 or TRBD2 (6 bases each). Per the germline V gene, CDR1 is SGHTA and CDR2 is FQGTGA. The CDR3 extends over 16 amino acids.

The CDR3 nucleotides are TGCAGTGCTAGGTTCCGGGGCCCGTTCTACGAGCAGTACTTC. As protein: CSARFRGPFYEQYF. V usage is TRBV20-1 and J usage is TRBJ2-7; possibly TRBD1 or TRBD2 for D (5 bases each). The V gene's germline CDR1 is DFQATT and CDR2 SNEGSKA (reference sequence). Deletions cut 3 bases from V and 3 bases from J, with 15 bases between. This CDR3 contains 14 residues.

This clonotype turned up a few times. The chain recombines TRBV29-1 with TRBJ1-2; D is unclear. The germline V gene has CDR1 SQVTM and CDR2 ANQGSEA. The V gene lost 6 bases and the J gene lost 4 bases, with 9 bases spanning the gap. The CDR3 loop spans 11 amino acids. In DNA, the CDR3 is TGCAGCGTAGGTCATTTCTATGGCTACACCTTC. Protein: CSVGHFYGYTF.

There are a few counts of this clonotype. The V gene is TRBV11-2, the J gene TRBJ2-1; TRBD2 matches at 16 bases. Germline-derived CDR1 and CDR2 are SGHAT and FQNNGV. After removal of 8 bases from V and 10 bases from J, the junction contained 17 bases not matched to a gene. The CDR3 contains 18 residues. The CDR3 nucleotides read TGTGCCAGCGCTCGACCGGGACTAGCGGGGGGGGCAAATAGGGAGCAGTTCTTC. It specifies CASARPGLAGGANREQFF.

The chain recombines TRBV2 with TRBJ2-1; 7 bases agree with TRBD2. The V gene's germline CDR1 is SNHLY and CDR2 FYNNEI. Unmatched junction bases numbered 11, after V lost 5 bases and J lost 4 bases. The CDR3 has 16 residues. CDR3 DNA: TGTGCCAGCAGTTCGAGGGAGGGCCGACTTTACAATGAGCAGTTCTTC. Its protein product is CASSSREGRLYNEQFF.

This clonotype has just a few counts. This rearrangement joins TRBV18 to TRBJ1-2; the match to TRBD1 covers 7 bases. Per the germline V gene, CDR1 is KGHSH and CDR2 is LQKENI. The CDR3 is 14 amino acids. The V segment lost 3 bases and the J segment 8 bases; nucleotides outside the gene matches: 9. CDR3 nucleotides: TGTGCCAGCTCACCCGTAACAGGGGTTTACGGCTACACCTTC. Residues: CASSPVTGVYGYTF.

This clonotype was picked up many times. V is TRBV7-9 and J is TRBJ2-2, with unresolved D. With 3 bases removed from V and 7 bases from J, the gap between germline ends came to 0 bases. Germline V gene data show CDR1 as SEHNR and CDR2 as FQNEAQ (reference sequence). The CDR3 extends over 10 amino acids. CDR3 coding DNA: TGTGCCAGCAGCTTCGGGGAGCTGTTTTTT. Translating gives CASSFGELFF.

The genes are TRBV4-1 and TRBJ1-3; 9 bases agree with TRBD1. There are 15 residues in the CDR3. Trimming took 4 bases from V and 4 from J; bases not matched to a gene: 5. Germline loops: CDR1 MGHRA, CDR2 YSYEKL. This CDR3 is CASSRTGQGGNTIYF. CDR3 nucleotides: TGCGCCAGCAGCCGTACAGGACAGGGGGGAAACACCATATATTTT.

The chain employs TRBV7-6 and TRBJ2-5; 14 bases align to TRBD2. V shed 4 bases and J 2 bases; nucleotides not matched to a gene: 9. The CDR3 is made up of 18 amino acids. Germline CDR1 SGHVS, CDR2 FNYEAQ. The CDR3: CASSSGLAGVTLQETQYF. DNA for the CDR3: TGTGCCAGCAGCTCGGGACTAGCGGGAGTGACCTTACAAGAGACCCAGTACTTC.

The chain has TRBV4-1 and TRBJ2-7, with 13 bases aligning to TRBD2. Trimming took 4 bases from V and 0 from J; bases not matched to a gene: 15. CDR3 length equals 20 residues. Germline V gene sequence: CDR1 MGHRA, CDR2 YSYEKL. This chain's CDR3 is CASSLLDKRLAGGLSYEQYF. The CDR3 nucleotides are TGCGCCAGCAGCCTCCTTGATAAGAGACTAGCGGGAGGACTCTCCTACGAGCAGTACTTC.

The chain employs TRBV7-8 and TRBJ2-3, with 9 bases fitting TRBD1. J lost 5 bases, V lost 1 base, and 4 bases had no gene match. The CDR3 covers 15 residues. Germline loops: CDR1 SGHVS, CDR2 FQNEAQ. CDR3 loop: CASSLVGTGLDTQYF. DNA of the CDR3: TGTGCCAGCAGCTTAGTGGGGACAGGGTTAGATACGCAGTATTTT.